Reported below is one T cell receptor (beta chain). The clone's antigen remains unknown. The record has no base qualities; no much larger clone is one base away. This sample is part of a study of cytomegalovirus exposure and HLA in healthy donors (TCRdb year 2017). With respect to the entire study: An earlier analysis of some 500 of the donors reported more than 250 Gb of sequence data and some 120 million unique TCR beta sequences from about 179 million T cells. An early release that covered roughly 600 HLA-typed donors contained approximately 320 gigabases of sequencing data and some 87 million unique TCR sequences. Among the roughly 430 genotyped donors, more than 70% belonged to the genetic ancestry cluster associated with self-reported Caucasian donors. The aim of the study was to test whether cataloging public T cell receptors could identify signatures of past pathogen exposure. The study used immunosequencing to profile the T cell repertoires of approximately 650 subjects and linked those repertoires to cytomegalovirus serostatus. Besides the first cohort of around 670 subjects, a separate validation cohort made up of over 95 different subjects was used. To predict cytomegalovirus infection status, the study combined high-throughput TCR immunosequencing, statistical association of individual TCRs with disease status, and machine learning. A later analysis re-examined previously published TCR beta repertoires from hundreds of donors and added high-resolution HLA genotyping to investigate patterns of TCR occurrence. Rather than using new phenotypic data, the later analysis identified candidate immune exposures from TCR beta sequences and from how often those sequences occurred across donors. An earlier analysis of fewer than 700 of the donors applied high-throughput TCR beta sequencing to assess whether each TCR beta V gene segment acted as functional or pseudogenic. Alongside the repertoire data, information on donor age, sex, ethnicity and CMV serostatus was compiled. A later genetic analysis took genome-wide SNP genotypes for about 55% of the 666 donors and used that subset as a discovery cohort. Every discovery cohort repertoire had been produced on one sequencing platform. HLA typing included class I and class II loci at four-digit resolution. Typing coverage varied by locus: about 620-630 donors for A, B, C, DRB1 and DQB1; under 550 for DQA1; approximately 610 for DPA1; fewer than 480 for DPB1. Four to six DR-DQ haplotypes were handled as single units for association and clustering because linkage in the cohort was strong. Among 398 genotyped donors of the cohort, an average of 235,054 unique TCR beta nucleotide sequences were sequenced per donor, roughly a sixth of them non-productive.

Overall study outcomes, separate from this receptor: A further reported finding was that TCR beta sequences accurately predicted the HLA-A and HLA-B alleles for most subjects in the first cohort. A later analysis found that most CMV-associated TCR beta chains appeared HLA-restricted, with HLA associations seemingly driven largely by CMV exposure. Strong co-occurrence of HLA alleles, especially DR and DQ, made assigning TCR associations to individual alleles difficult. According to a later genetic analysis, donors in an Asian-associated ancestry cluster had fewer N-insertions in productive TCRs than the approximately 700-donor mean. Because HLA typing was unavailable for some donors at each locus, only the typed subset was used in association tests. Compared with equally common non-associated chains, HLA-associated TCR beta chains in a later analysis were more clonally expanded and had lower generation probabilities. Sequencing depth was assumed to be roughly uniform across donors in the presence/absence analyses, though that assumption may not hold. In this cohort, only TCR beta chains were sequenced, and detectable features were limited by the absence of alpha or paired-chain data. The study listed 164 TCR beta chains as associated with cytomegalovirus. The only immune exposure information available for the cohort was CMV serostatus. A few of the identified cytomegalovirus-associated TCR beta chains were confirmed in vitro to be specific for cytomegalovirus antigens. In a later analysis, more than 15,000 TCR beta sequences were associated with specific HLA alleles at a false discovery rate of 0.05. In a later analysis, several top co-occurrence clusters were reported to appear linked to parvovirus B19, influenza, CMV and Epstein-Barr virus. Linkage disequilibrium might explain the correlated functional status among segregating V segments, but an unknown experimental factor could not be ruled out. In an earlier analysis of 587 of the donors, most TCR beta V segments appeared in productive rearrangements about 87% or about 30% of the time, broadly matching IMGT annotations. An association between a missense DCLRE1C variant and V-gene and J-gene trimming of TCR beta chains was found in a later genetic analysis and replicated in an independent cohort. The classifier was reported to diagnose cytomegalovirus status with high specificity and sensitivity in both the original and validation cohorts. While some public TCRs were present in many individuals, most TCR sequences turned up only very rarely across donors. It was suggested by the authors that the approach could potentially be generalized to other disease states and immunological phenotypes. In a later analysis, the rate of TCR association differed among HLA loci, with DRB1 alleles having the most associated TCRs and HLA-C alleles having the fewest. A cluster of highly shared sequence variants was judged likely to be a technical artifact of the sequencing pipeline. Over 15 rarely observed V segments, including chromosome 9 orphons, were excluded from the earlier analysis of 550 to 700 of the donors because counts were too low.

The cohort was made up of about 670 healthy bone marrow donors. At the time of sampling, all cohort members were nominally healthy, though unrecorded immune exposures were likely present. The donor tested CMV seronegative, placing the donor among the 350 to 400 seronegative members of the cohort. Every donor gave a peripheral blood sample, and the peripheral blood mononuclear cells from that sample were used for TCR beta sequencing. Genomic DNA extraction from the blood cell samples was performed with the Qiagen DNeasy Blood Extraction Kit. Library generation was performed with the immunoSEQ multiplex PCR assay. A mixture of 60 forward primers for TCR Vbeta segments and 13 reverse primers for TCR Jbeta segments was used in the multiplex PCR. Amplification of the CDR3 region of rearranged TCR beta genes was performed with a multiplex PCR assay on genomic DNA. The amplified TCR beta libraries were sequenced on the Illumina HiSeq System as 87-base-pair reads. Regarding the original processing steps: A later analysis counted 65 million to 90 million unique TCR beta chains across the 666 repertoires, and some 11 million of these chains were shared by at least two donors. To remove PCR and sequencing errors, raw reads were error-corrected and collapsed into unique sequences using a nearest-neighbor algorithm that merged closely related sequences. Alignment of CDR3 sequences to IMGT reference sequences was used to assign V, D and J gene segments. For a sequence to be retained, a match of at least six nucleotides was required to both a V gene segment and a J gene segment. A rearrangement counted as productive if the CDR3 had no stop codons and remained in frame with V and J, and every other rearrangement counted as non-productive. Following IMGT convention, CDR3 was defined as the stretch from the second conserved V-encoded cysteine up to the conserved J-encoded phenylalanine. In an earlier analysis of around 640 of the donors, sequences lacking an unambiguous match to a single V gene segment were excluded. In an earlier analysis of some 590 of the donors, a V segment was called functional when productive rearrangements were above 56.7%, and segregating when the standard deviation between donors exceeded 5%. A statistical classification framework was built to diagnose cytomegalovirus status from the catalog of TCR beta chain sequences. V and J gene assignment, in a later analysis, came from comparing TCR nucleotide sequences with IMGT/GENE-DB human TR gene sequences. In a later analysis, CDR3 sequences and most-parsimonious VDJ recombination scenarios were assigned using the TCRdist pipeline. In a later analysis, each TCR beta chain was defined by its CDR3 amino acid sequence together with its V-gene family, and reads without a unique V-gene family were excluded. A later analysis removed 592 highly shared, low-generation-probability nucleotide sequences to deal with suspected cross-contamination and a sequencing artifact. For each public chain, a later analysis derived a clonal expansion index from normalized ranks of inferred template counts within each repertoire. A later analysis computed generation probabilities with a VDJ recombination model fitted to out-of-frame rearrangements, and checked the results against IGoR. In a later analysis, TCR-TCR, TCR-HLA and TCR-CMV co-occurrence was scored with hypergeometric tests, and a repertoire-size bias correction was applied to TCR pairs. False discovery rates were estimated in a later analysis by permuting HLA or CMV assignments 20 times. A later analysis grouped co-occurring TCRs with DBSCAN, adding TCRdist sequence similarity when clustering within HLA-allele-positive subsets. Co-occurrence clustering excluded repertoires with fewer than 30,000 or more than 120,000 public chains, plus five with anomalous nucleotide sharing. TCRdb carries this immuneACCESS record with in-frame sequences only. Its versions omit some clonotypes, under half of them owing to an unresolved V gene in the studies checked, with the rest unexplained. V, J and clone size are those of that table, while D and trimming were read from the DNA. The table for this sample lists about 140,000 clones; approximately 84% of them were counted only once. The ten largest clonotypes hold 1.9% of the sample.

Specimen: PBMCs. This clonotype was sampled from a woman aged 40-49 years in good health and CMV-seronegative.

The nucleotides read TGTGCCAGCAGCCGTAACCTTGCCAGCTACAATGAGCAGTTCTTC. It translates as CASSRNLASYNEQFF. The sequence joins TRBV9 to TRBJ2-1, with no D gene named confidently. The germline V gene provides CDR1 SGDLS and CDR2 YYNGEE. V loses 4 bases of germline sequence and J loses 3 bases, and the interval between the two ends is 14 bases. The CDR3, cysteine through phenylalanine, is 15 amino acids long. Solely the CDR3 DNA is kept, with 45 bases framed from the first base.